These T cell receptor beta chains were read from a single sample in a study of cytomegalovirus exposure and HLA in healthy donors. Only in-frame clones appear in the TCRdb table, and some are missing; sequencing was by immunoSEQ multiplex PCR. The sample lists approximately 130,000 clones, around 80% occurring once. The material sequenced was PBMCs. These receptors were taken from a female donor in good health and CMV-seropositive. Each CDR3 is given with its conserved first and last residue. D genes are given only for firm matches. For some rows the clone size is stated as once, few or many, or as a class when expanded; others skip it.

clone_size: .
j_call: TRBJ1-1
d_call: .
v_call: TRBV6-5
cdr3_aa: CASSLSDTEAFF
cdr3_nt: TGTGCCAGCAGTCTGTCAGACACTGAAGCTTTCTTT

clone_size: .
j_call: TRBJ1-4
d_call: .
v_call: TRBV5-1
cdr3_aa: CASSRGVNEKLFF
cdr3_nt: TGCGCCAGCAGCCGGGGAGTTAATGAAAAACTGTTTTTT

clone_size: .
j_call: TRBJ1-3
d_call: .
v_call: TRBV6-1
cdr3_aa: CASSQQGRNTIYF
cdr3_nt: TGTGCCAGCAGTCAGCAGGGAAGAAACACCATATATTTT

clone_size: .
j_call: TRBJ2-1
d_call: TRBD2
v_call: TRBV27
cdr3_aa: CASRKSEGLAGNNEQFF
cdr3_nt: TGTGCCAGCAGGAAATCTGAGGGACTAGCGGGGAACAATGAGCAGTTCTTC

clone_size: .
j_call: TRBJ2-7
d_call: TRBD1
v_call: TRBV5-6
cdr3_aa: CASSRKGQGARYEQYF
cdr3_nt: TGTGCCAGCAGCCGAAAGGGACAGGGGGCTAGGTACGAGCAGTACTTC

clone_size: .
j_call: TRBJ2-1
d_call: TRBD2
v_call: TRBV7-2
cdr3_aa: CASSFIRAGNNEQFF
cdr3_nt: TGTGCCAGCAGCTTCATCAGAGCGGGGAACAATGAGCAGTTCTTC

clone_size: .
j_call: TRBJ2-4
d_call: .
v_call: TRBV30
cdr3_aa: CAWSVGTGALTTWF
cdr3_nt: .

clone_size: .
j_call: TRBJ1-2
d_call: TRBD1
v_call: TRBV7-2
cdr3_aa: CASSLAGTGGSGYTF
cdr3_nt: TGTGCCAGCAGCTTAGCCGGGACAGGGGGTAGCGGCTACACCTTC

clone_size: .
j_call: TRBJ1-5
d_call: TRBD1
v_call: TRBV28
cdr3_aa: CASSFFPGQVEQPQHF
cdr3_nt: TGTGCCAGCAGTTTTTTCCCTGGACAGGTTGAACAGCCCCAGCATTTT

clone_size: .
j_call: TRBJ1-2
d_call: TRBD1
v_call: TRBV28
cdr3_aa: CASSGSGGGSGYTF
cdr3_nt: TGTGCCAGCAGTGGCTCAGGGGGCGGGTCTGGCTACACCTTC

clone_size: .
j_call: TRBJ1-2
d_call: .
v_call: TRBV11-2
cdr3_aa: CASSLGYATSYGYTF
cdr3_nt: TGTGCCAGCAGCTTAGGTTACGCGACAAGCTATGGCTACACCTTC

clone_size: .
j_call: TRBJ1-2
d_call: .
v_call: TRBV5-1
cdr3_aa: CASSLERAGGYTF
cdr3_nt: TGCGCCAGCAGCTTGGAAAGGGCGGGAGGCTACACCTTC

clone_size: .
j_call: TRBJ2-5
d_call: TRBD2
v_call: TRBV2
cdr3_aa: CASSGVLAGDLGETQYF
cdr3_nt: TGTGCCAGCAGTGGCGTACTAGCGGGAGATCTAGGAGAGACCCAGTACTTC

clone_size: .
j_call: TRBJ2-2
d_call: TRBD2
v_call: TRBV4-1
cdr3_aa: CASSSPRLAGGGELFF
cdr3_nt: TGCGCCAGCAGCTCCCCGAGACTAGCGGGTGGTGGGGAGCTGTTTTTT

clone_size: .
j_call: TRBJ2-3
d_call: TRBD2
v_call: TRBV11-2
cdr3_aa: CASSLGRGGDTQYF
cdr3_nt: TGTGCCAGCAGCTTAGGTCGGGGGGGAGATACGCAGTATTTT

clone_size: .
j_call: TRBJ1-1
d_call: TRBD1
v_call: TRBV11-2
cdr3_aa: CASSLGGQGTAFF
cdr3_nt: TGTGCCAGCAGCTTAGGGGGACAGGGTACAGCTTTCTTT

clone_size: once
j_call: TRBJ2-1
d_call: TRBD2
v_call: TRBV27
cdr3_aa: CASRSSGTSGYNEQFF
cdr3_nt: TGTGCCAGCAGATCCTCCGGGACTAGCGGCTACAATGAGCAGTTCTTC

clone_size: .
j_call: TRBJ2-3
d_call: .
v_call: TRBV5-1
cdr3_aa: CASSLALDTDTQYF
cdr3_nt: TGCGCCAGCAGCTTGGCTCTAGACACAGATACGCAGTATTTT

clone_size: few
j_call: TRBJ2-2
d_call: .
v_call: TRBV18
cdr3_aa: CASWSSTGELFF
cdr3_nt: TGTGCCAGCTGGAGCAGCACCGGGGAGCTGTTTTTT

clone_size: .
j_call: TRBJ2-3
d_call: TRBD2
v_call: TRBV28
cdr3_aa: CASSLSWRGAQGDTQYF
cdr3_nt: TGTGCCAGCAGTTTATCGTGGCGGGGGGCTCAGGGAGATACGCAGTATTTT

clone_size: .
j_call: TRBJ2-5
d_call: .
v_call: TRBV20-1
cdr3_aa: CSASPSETQYF
cdr3_nt: TGCAGTGCTAGCCCGTCGGAGACCCAGTACTTC

clone_size: .
j_call: TRBJ2-2
d_call: TRBD1
v_call: TRBV2
cdr3_aa: CASSEPGQVVTGELFF
cdr3_nt: TGTGCCAGCAGCGAGCCGGGACAGGTAGTAACCGGGGAGCTGTTTTTT

clone_size: .
j_call: TRBJ2-3
d_call: .
v_call: TRBV2
cdr3_aa: CASSVLASSTDTQYF
cdr3_nt: TGTGCCAGCAGTGTTCTAGCATCTAGCACAGATACGCAGTATTTT

clone_size: once
j_call: TRBJ2-5
d_call: TRBD1
v_call: TRBV9
cdr3_aa: CASSVQQGSHETQYF
cdr3_nt: TGTGCCAGCAGCGTCCAACAGGGGTCTCATGAGACCCAGTACTTC

clone_size: .
j_call: TRBJ1-2
d_call: .
v_call: TRBV11-2
cdr3_aa: CASSLRGGEGYTF
cdr3_nt: TGTGCCAGCAGCTTGAGAGGGGGGGAGGGCTACACCTTC

clone_size: .
j_call: TRBJ1-1
d_call: .
v_call: TRBV30
cdr3_aa: CAWSPRQVLAFF
cdr3_nt: TGTGCCTGGAGCCCACGGCAGGTCTTGGCTTTCTTT

clone_size: .
j_call: TRBJ2-5
d_call: TRBD2
v_call: TRBV6-1
cdr3_aa: CASSVWGLAQETQYF
cdr3_nt: TGTGCCAGCAGTGTGTGGGGACTAGCCCAAGAGACCCAGTACTTC

clone_size: .
j_call: TRBJ2-7
d_call: TRBD2
v_call: TRBV9
cdr3_aa: CASSPSGSGTYEQYF
cdr3_nt: TGTGCCAGCAGCCCGAGTGGTAGCGGGACCTACGAGCAGTACTTC

clone_size: .
j_call: TRBJ2-1
d_call: .
v_call: TRBV28
cdr3_aa: CASSLVAGGVDEQFF
cdr3_nt: TGTGCCAGCAGTTTGGTGGCGGGTGGGGTGGATGAGCAGTTCTTC

clone_size: .
j_call: TRBJ2-7
d_call: TRBD2
v_call: TRBV28
cdr3_aa: CASRARRGTSSYEQYF
cdr3_nt: TGTGCCAGCAGGGCCCGGCGGGGGACCAGCTCCTACGAGCAGTACTTC

clone_size: .
j_call: TRBJ1-5
d_call: .
v_call: TRBV6-1
cdr3_aa: CASINPGGQPQHF
cdr3_nt: TGTGCCAGCATAAACCCCGGGGGTCAGCCCCAGCATTTT

clone_size: .
j_call: TRBJ2-7
d_call: .
v_call: TRBV28
cdr3_aa: CASSSRHHGGVYEQYF
cdr3_nt: TGTGCCAGCAGTTCCAGACACCATGGAGGGGTATACGAGCAGTACTTC

clone_size: .
j_call: TRBJ1-1
d_call: TRBD1
v_call: TRBV7-9
cdr3_aa: CLARTGENTEAFF
cdr3_nt: TGTCTGGCTAGGACAGGGGAGAACACTGAAGCTTTCTTT

clone_size: .
j_call: TRBJ2-7
d_call: TRBD2
v_call: TRBV30
cdr3_aa: CAWTPSSGMPYEQYF
cdr3_nt: TGTGCCTGGACACCTTCTAGCGGGATGCCCTACGAGCAGTACTTC

clone_size: .
j_call: TRBJ1-1
d_call: TRBD1
v_call: TRBV28
cdr3_aa: CASSLTGAANTEAFF
cdr3_nt: TGTGCCAGCAGTCTGACAGGGGCCGCGAACACTGAAGCTTTCTTT